The entry that follows covers one TCR beta chain sequence. The antigen it recognizes is unknown. Base qualities are not recorded, but no much larger clone differs from it by a single base. Patients with autoimmune disease history or receiving systemic immunosuppression were excluded from the trial. Peripheral blood for TCR sequencing was drawn from every dose cohort at baseline, at cycle 4 day 1 and at cycle 7 day 1. Samples were obtained from an open-label, multicenter, first-in-human phase I dose-escalation trial of ivuxolimab. Adults with locally advanced or metastatic melanoma, renal cell carcinoma, hepatocellular carcinoma or head and neck squamous cell carcinoma were enrolled in the trial. Before TCR sequencing, CD4+ T cells and CD8+ T cells from peripheral blood were sorted into separate populations. This entry belongs to a study of OX40 agonist ivuxolimab in advanced cancers. In the study overall: Ivuxolimab, which targeted the costimulatory receptor OX40 (CD134), was an agonistic, fully human IgG2 monoclonal antibody. Intravenous ivuxolimab was administered to patients every 2 weeks at six dose levels: 0.01, 0.1, 0.3, 1.5, 3 and 10 mg/kg. Of the approximately 54 dose-escalation patients, hepatocellular carcinoma was present in 19, melanoma in approximately 15, renal cell carcinoma in 9 and head and neck cancer in 9. A male proportion of roughly 80% and a mean age of 60 years, ranging from 23 to 79, were recorded for the dose-escalation cohort. Prior anti-PD-1, anti-PD-L1 or anti-CTLA-4 therapy was permitted, and less than 45% of dose-escalation patients had received checkpoint inhibitors. Partial responses occurred in three dose-escalation patients: two with cutaneous melanoma and one with hepatocellular carcinoma. Peripheral TCRbeta sequencing was intended to test whether TCR sequence diversity was altered and clonal T-cell expansion was caused by ivuxolimab. The paper covers the monotherapy dose-escalation part of the phase I ivuxolimab trial, which included N ≈ 57 patients. The paper as a whole reports these results and caveats: The antigen specificity of the peripheral T cells that underwent clonal expansion was not determined. At doses of 0.1 to 3.0 mg/kg, clonal expansion of both CD4+ and CD8+ blood T cells was observed from baseline to week 6. After ivuxolimab, CD8+ T cells had more expanded clones than CD4+ T cells on average. Low levels of normalized T-cell clonal expansion were also seen in some nonresponding patients. In partial responders in the 0.1-3.0 mg/kg groups, normalized peripheral clonal expansion was found to be among the lowest, especially among CD8+ T cells.

V is cut by 5 bases and J by 4 bases, and the space between the germline ends is 22 bases. Measured from the cysteine to the phenylalanine, the CDR3 is 17 residues long. CDR3 DNA is the only sequence kept; it has 51 bases, read in frame from the first base. Per the germline V gene, SGHTA is the CDR1 and FQGTGA is the CDR2. Genomic DNA was isolated from the sorted cells so that the TCRbeta CDR3 region could be sequenced. TCRbeta CDR3 regions were sequenced using the immunoSEQ Assay. TCRdb re-hosts the immuneACCESS table, in-frame sequences only. Its copies lack some clones; in the studies checked, an unresolved V gene accounts for under half of them, and the cause for the rest is not known. The sample yields roughly 62,000 clones; approximately 80% were counted once. Jointly, the top ten make up 2.4% of the sample.

The chain joins TRBV7-3 to TRBJ2-3; matching of 7 bases hints at TRBD2 as the D gene. This sequence was found in an adult with an advanced solid tumor such as melanoma, head and neck, liver or kidney cancer. The material sequenced was CD4+ or CD8+ T cells sorted from blood, taken in a trial of the OX40 agonist ivuxolimab. The DNA sequence is as follows: TGTGCCAGCAGCGCCCCTGGTGGGGGGGCCCAGTCAGATACGCAGTATTTT. Its protein is CASSAPGGGAQSDTQYF.